This is a list of T cell receptor beta chains from one sample in a study of T cells after posttransplantation cyclophosphamide. Using immunoSEQ multiplex PCR, the repertoire was profiled, and TCRdb retains in-frame clones only, with some absent. The sample shows fewer than 40,000 clones, 85% to 95% of them seen only once. Source material: naive CD4+ T cells sorted from PBMCs. Every receptor here comes from a woman aged 55-69 years in good health, CMV-negative, and a related stem cell transplant donor. Both conserved end residues are part of each CDR3. Each record gives: clone size, V gene, J gene, D gene, CDR3 protein, CDR3 DNA. The D gene is left open where the match is weak. Part of the rows lack a size; the others show once, few, many or a class for expanded clones.

clone size: -; V gene: TRBV6-5; J gene: TRBJ1-5; D gene: TRBD1; CDR3 protein: CASSRTGGGQPQHF; CDR3 DNA: TGTGCCAGCAGTCGTACAGGGGGGGGTCAGCCCCAGCATTTT
clone size: -; V gene: TRBV21-1; J gene: TRBJ2-1; D gene: -; CDR3 protein: CASTVTSLSSYNEQFF; CDR3 DNA: TGTGCCAGCACCGTTACTAGCCTTAGCTCCTACAATGAGCAGTTCTTC
clone size: once; V gene: TRBV5-4; J gene: TRBJ1-5; D gene: -; CDR3 protein: CASSSGYNQPQHF; CDR3 DNA: TGTGCCAGCAGCTCCGGGTACAATCAGCCCCAGCATTTT
clone size: -; V gene: TRBV19; J gene: TRBJ1-2; D gene: TRBD1; CDR3 protein: CASTHFKTGNYGYTF; CDR3 DNA: TGTGCCAGTACCCATTTTAAGACAGGGAACTATGGCTACACCTTC
clone size: -; V gene: TRBV10-2; J gene: TRBJ2-3; D gene: TRBD2; CDR3 protein: CASSGSGTSGGDTQYF; CDR3 DNA: TGCGCCAGCAGTGGCTCCGGGACTAGCGGGGGAGATACGCAGTATTTT
clone size: -; V gene: TRBV9; J gene: TRBJ2-3; D gene: -; CDR3 protein: CASTPGLFTDTQYF; CDR3 DNA: TGTGCCAGCACCCCAGGGCTCTTCACAGATACGCAGTATTTT
clone size: -; V gene: TRBV5-1; J gene: TRBJ2-1; D gene: -; CDR3 protein: CASSSGTLSYNEQFF; CDR3 DNA: TGCGCCAGCAGCTCCGGGACACTCTCCTACAATGAGCAGTTCTTC
clone size: few; V gene: TRBV19; J gene: TRBJ1-2; D gene: TRBD1; CDR3 protein: CASSSDRDSLNYGYTF; CDR3 DNA: TGTGCCAGTAGTTCGGACCGGGACAGCCTTAACTATGGCTACACCTTC
clone size: -; V gene: TRBV6-1; J gene: TRBJ1-2; D gene: -; CDR3 protein: CASSEFGRGYGYTF; CDR3 DNA: TGTGCCAGCAGTGAATTTGGGCGGGGCTATGGCTACACCTTC
clone size: -; V gene: TRBV5-6; J gene: TRBJ2-7; D gene: TRBD2; CDR3 protein: CASSLRRTSGAYEQYF; CDR3 DNA: TGTGCCAGCAGCTTGAGGCGTACTAGCGGGGCCTACGAGCAGTACTTC
clone size: -; V gene: TRBV7-2; J gene: TRBJ1-4; D gene: TRBD1; CDR3 protein: CASSIPGQGNEKLFF; CDR3 DNA: TGTGCCAGCAGCATCCCGGGACAGGGAAACGAAAAACTGTTTTTT
clone size: -; V gene: TRBV30; J gene: TRBJ1-5; D gene: -; CDR3 protein: CAWSAGYPNQPQHF; CDR3 DNA: TGTGCCTGGAGTGCGGGATACCCAAATCAGCCCCAGCATTTT
clone size: -; V gene: TRBV9; J gene: TRBJ1-2; D gene: -; CDR3 protein: CASSLTETDGYTF; CDR3 DNA: TGTGCCAGCAGCCTAACAGAAACCGATGGCTACACCTTC
clone size: -; V gene: TRBV20-1; J gene: TRBJ1-4; D gene: -; CDR3 protein: CSAADSEKLFF; CDR3 DNA: TGCAGTGCGGCTGACAGTGAAAAACTGTTTTTT
clone size: few; V gene: TRBV6-6; J gene: TRBJ1-4; D gene: -; CDR3 protein: CASSPRWAEKLFF; CDR3 DNA: TGTGCCAGCAGTCCTCGTTGGGCAGAAAAACTGTTTTTT
clone size: -; V gene: TRBV2; J gene: TRBJ1-5; D gene: -; CDR3 protein: CASSDATENQPQHF; CDR3 DNA: TGTGCCAGCAGTGACGCGACAGAAAATCAGCCCCAGCATTTT
clone size: -; V gene: TRBV19; J gene: TRBJ1-5; D gene: TRBD1; CDR3 protein: CASSASGGSNQPQHF; CDR3 DNA: TGTGCCAGTAGTGCATCAGGGGGGAGCAATCAGCCCCAGCATTTT
clone size: -; V gene: TRBV9; J gene: TRBJ2-2; D gene: TRBD2; CDR3 protein: CASSPSGTSTNTGELFF; CDR3 DNA: TGTGCCAGCAGCCCCAGTGGGACTAGTACGAACACCGGGGAGCTGTTTTTT
clone size: -; V gene: TRBV19; J gene: TRBJ1-2; D gene: -; CDR3 protein: CASRMVGSYGYTF; CDR3 DNA: TGTGCCAGTAGGATGGTGGGCTCCTATGGCTACACCTTC
clone size: -; V gene: TRBV7-2; J gene: TRBJ2-3; D gene: -; CDR3 protein: CASSLVAAANTDTQYF; CDR3 DNA: TGTGCCAGCAGCTTAGTAGCGGCAGCTAATACAGATACGCAGTATTTT
clone size: -; V gene: TRBV29-1; J gene: TRBJ2-7; D gene: TRBD1; CDR3 protein: CSVAWTGNYEQYF; CDR3 DNA: TGCAGCGTTGCCTGGACAGGGAACTACGAGCAGTACTTC
clone size: -; V gene: TRBV5-6; J gene: TRBJ2-3; D gene: TRBD2; CDR3 protein: CASSLPGTNTDTQYF; CDR3 DNA: TGTGCCAGCAGCCTTCCGGGGACTAACACAGATACGCAGTATTTT
clone size: -; V gene: TRBV7-2; J gene: TRBJ2-2; D gene: TRBD2; CDR3 protein: CASSPTSGGVSNTGELFF; CDR3 DNA: TGTGCCAGCAGCCCGACTAGCGGGGGGGTATCGAACACCGGGGAGCTGTTTTTT
clone size: -; V gene: TRBV19; J gene: TRBJ2-1; D gene: TRBD1; CDR3 protein: CASSIRDRTYNEQFF; CDR3 DNA: TGTGCCAGTAGTATAAGGGACAGGACCTACAATGAGCAGTTCTTC
clone size: -; V gene: TRBV5-4; J gene: TRBJ1-5; D gene: -; CDR3 protein: CASSPARDQPQHF; CDR3 DNA: TGTGCCAGCAGCCCCGCGAGGGATCAGCCCCAGCATTTT
clone size: -; V gene: TRBV20-1; J gene: TRBJ2-7; D gene: -; CDR3 protein: CSASGSGEQYF; CDR3 DNA: TGCAGTGCTAGCGGGAGTGGTGAGCAGTACTTC
clone size: -; V gene: TRBV14; J gene: TRBJ1-4; D gene: -; CDR3 protein: CASSRRDIGKLFF; CDR3 DNA: TGTGCCAGCAGCCGCCGGGACATTGGGAAACTGTTTTTT
clone size: -; V gene: TRBV5-4; J gene: TRBJ2-2; D gene: TRBD2; CDR3 protein: CASSLEGSSGGATGELFF; CDR3 DNA: TGTGCCAGCAGCTTGGAGGGCTCTAGCGGGGGGGCTACCGGGGAGCTGTTTTTT
clone size: -; V gene: TRBV30; J gene: TRBJ1-4; D gene: -; CDR3 protein: CAWSVQGGTEKLFF; CDR3 DNA: TGTGCCTGGAGTGTACAAGGGGGTACTGAAAAACTGTTTTTT
clone size: -; V gene: TRBV5-1; J gene: TRBJ2-5; D gene: -; CDR3 protein: CASRTPGGETQYF; CDR3 DNA: TGCGCCAGCAGGACGCCTGGGGGGGAGACCCAGTACTTC
clone size: once; V gene: TRBV7-2; J gene: TRBJ2-2; D gene: TRBD2; CDR3 protein: CASSLIGGASGELFF; CDR3 DNA: TGTGCCAGCAGCTTAATCGGGGGGGCGAGCGGGGAGCTGTTTTTT
clone size: few; V gene: TRBV6-6; J gene: TRBJ1-1; D gene: TRBD1; CDR3 protein: CASRQTGDRTEAFF; CDR3 DNA: TGTGCCAGCAGGCAAACAGGGGATAGGACTGAAGCTTTCTTT
clone size: -; V gene: TRBV6-5; J gene: TRBJ2-5; D gene: TRBD2; CDR3 protein: CASSRGTSGSETQYF; CDR3 DNA: TGTGCCAGCAGTAGGGGGACTAGCGGGAGTGAGACCCAGTACTTC
clone size: -; V gene: TRBV30; J gene: TRBJ2-7; D gene: TRBD1; CDR3 protein: CAWTTPGQGTYEQYF; CDR3 DNA: TGTGCCTGGACTACACCGGGACAGGGAACCTACGAGCAGTACTTC
clone size: -; V gene: TRBV14; J gene: TRBJ1-2; D gene: -; CDR3 protein: CASSQERLEVGYTF; CDR3 DNA: TGTGCCAGCAGCCAAGAGCGGCTGGAGGTTGGCTACACCTTC
clone size: few; V gene: TRBV7-4; J gene: TRBJ2-3; D gene: TRBD2; CDR3 protein: CASSPPSGGADTQYF; CDR3 DNA: TGTGCCAGCAGCCCACCTAGCGGGGGGGCCGATACGCAGTATTTT
clone size: -; V gene: TRBV9; J gene: TRBJ1-2; D gene: TRBD1; CDR3 protein: CASSTRDRAAGYTF; CDR3 DNA: TGTGCCAGCAGCACCCGGGACAGGGCCGCTGGCTACACCTTC
clone size: -; V gene: TRBV5-1; J gene: TRBJ2-1; D gene: -; CDR3 protein: CASSPQGYEQFF; CDR3 DNA: TGCGCCAGCAGCCCCCAGGGCTATGAGCAGTTCTTC
clone size: -; V gene: TRBV18; J gene: TRBJ2-7; D gene: -; CDR3 protein: CASSPAGVDEQYF; CDR3 DNA: TGTGCCAGCTCACCGGCAGGGGTGGACGAGCAGTACTTC
clone size: -; V gene: TRBV6-4; J gene: TRBJ1-6; D gene: -; CDR3 protein: CASSDSKVRTSPNPGSTNNSPLHF; CDR3 DNA: TGTGCCAGCAGTGACTCGAAGGTAAGGACATCACCAAATCCGGGCAGTACTAATAATTCACCCCTCCACTTT
clone size: -; V gene: TRBV5-4; J gene: TRBJ1-1; D gene: TRBD1; CDR3 protein: CASSLQTGGYTEAFF; CDR3 DNA: TGTGCCAGCAGCTTACAGACAGGGGGTTACACTGAAGCTTTCTTT
clone size: -; V gene: TRBV18; J gene: TRBJ2-7; D gene: -; CDR3 protein: CASSLVNTYEQYF; CDR3 DNA: TGTGCCAGCTCACTCGTAAACACCTACGAGCAGTACTTC
clone size: once; V gene: TRBV10-3; J gene: TRBJ2-2; D gene: TRBD2; CDR3 protein: CAITNTRAGGPNTGELFF; CDR3 DNA: TGTGCCATCACCAATACTAGAGCGGGGGGGCCGAACACCGGGGAGCTGTTTTTT
clone size: -; V gene: TRBV4-3; J gene: TRBJ2-3; D gene: -; CDR3 protein: CASSQDAYTDTQYF; CDR3 DNA: TGCGCCAGCAGCCAAGACGCCTACACAGATACGCAGTATTTT
clone size: -; V gene: TRBV28; J gene: TRBJ2-3; D gene: -; CDR3 protein: CASSLGLGAITDTQYF; CDR3 DNA: TGTGCCAGCAGCTTAGGATTAGGGGCGATCACAGATACGCAGTATTTT
clone size: once; V gene: TRBV19; J gene: TRBJ1-5; D gene: TRBD1; CDR3 protein: CASSFWDREFQPQHF; CDR3 DNA: TGTGCCAGTAGTTTTTGGGACAGGGAGTTTCAGCCCCAGCATTTT